The 4 T cell receptor beta chains below all came from one sample that was sequenced in a study of identical twins. TCRdb passed the 5' RACE reads through MiXCR, listing each CDR3 protein once. The profile shows approximately 700,000 distinct CDR3 sequences, around 6% of them singletons. Input material: naive T cells sorted from blood. The receptors were gathered from a man between 18 and 29 years old in good health.

In its sample, this clonotype was seen many times. The chain joins TRBV28 to TRBJ2-7; TRBD2 matches at 8 bases. CDR3 size: 16 residues. Germline V CDR1 and CDR2: MDHEN, SYDVKM. Trimming at V came to 3 bases and at J to 3 bases, leaving 10 bases not matched to a gene. The CDR3 loop is CASSFPGGSGIYEQYF. In DNA, the CDR3 is TGTGCCAGCAGTTTCCCGGGAGGTAGCGGGATCTACGAGCAGTACTTC.

This clonotype was counted ten times or more. V and J are TRBV20-1 and TRBJ1-4; D gene unclear. This CDR3 comprises 13 residues. V gave up 3 bases and J gave up 6 bases, with 11 bases separating them. Per the germline V gene, CDR1 is DFQATT and CDR2 is SNEGSKA (reference sequence). Here the CDR3 DNA reads TGCAGTGCTAGCCCTAATGTGTATGAAAAACTGTTTTTT. This translates into CSASPNVYEKLFF.

The chain joins TRBV20-1 to TRBJ1-4; D is ambiguous. Germline CDR1 reads DFQATT; CDR2 reads SNEGSKA (reference sequence). CDR3 length: 13 residues. V was shortened by 0 bases and J by 14 bases, with 16 bases between the two germline ends. This CDR3 reads CSARDLRLGSLFF. In DNA, the CDR3 is TGCAGTGCTAGAGATCTGAGGCTTGGGAGTCTGTTTTTT.

V is TRBV4-2 and J is TRBJ2-5, with 7 bases aligning to TRBD2. CDR1 is LGHNA, CDR2 YNFKEQ, per germline. This CDR3 comprises 14 residues. The trim removed 0 bases at V and 5 bases at J, leaving 3 bases unmatched. CDR3 region: CASSQDFGRETQYF. In DNA, the CDR3 is TGTGCCAGCAGCCAAGATTTCGGGAGGGAGACCCAGTACTTC.